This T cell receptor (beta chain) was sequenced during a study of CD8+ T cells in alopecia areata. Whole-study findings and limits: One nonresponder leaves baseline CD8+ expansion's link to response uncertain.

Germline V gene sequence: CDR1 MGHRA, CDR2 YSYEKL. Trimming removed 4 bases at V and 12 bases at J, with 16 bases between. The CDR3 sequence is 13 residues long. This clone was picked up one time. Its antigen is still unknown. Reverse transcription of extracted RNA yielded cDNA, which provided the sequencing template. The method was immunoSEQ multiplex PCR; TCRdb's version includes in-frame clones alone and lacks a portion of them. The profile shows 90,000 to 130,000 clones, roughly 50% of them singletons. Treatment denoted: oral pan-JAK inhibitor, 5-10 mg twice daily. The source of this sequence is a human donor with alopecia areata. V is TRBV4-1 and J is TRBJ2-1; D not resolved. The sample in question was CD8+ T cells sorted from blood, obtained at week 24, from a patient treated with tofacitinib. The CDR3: CASSPRLAIAQFF. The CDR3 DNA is TGCGCCAGCAGCCCCCGGTTAGCCATTGCGCAGTTCTTC.